This T cell receptor beta chain appears in the sequencing data of a study of shared clonotypes between healthy human individuals. Germline V gives CDR1 SEHNR, CDR2 FQNEAQ (reference sequence). The V segment lost 5 bases and the J segment 2 bases; nucleotides outside the gene matches: 8. The CDR3 spans 17 residues. Clones were sequenced by immunoSEQ multiplex PCR, and TCRdb holds only the in-frame ones, with some missing. The sample shows around 450,000 clones, roughly three quarters of them seen only once. Sample: PBMCs. This clonotype was sampled from a woman aged 40 to 50 in good health. Some clones in this sample may be carry-over from other donors' samples. V gene TRBV7-9 combines with J gene TRBJ2-2; 10 nucleotides align to TRBD2. DNA of the CDR3: TGTGCCAGCAGCACTAGCGGGATCGTACGAAACACCGGGGAGCTGTTTTTT. Translating gives CASSTSGIVRNTGELFF. The entire variable domain, with the rest obtained from reference TRBV7-9 and TRBJ2-2, is as follows: DTGVSQNPRHKITKRGQNVTFRCDPISEHNRLYWYRQTLGQGPEFLTYFQNEAQLEKSRLLSDRFSAERPKGSFSTLEIQRTEQGDSAMYLCASSTSGIVRNTGELFFGEGSRLTVL.